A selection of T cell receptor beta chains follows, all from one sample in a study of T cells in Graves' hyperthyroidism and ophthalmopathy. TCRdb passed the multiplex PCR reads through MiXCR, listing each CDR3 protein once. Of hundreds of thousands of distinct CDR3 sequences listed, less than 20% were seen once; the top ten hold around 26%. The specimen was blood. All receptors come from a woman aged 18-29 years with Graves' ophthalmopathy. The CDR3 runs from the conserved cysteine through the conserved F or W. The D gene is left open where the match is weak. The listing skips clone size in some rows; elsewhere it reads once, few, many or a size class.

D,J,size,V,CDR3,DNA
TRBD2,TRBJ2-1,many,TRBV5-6,CASSLGLATFNEQFF,TGTGCCAGCAGCTTGGGACTAGCGACGTTCAATGAGCAGTTCTTC
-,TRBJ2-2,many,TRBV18,CASSPPSSGRSGELFF,TGTGCCAGCTCACCACCGTCTTCAGGGCGGAGCGGGGAGCTGTTTTTT
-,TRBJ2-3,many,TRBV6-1,CASTPGGRGGTDTQYF,TGTGCCAGCACCCCGGGGGGCAGGGGGGGCACAGATACGCAGTATTTT
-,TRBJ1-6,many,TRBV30,CAWKRVGAGNSPLHF,TGTGCCTGGAAGCGCGTGGGGGCCGGTAATTCACCCCTCCACTTT
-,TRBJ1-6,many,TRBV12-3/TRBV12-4,CASSFDIGNSPLHF,TGTGCCAGCAGTTTTGACATAGGAAATTCACCCCTCCACTTT
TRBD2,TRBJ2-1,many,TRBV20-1,CSATTGFAGVIYNEQFF,TGCAGTGCTACCACTGGTTTCGCGGGAGTCATCTACAATGAGCAGTTCTTC
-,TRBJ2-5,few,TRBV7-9,CASSVFGSQYF,TGTGCCAGCAGCGTATTTGGGTCCCAGTACTTC
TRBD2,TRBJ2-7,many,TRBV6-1,CASRGPTSGRSYEQYF,TGTGCCAGCAGGGGTCCGACTAGCGGGAGATCGTACGAGCAGTACTTC
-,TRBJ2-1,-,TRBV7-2,CASSRPDSSEQFF,TGTGCCAGCAGCCGACCTGACAGTAGCGAGCAGTTCTTC
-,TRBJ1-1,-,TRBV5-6,CASRRALNTEAFF,TGTGCCAGCAGACGGGCCTTGAACACTGAAGCTTTCTTT
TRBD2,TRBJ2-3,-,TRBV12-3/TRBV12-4,CASSTYSGGSTDTQYF,TGTGCCAGCAGTACCTACAGCGGGGGGTCCACAGATACGCAGTATTTT
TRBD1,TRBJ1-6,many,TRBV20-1,CSASLGSDRGLGSPLHF,TGCAGTGCTAGTCTAGGTTCGGACAGGGGGCTCGGTTCACCCCTCCACTTT
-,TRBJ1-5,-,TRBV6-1,CASSQRGGDQPQHF,TGTGCCAGCAGTCAGAGGGGAGGTGATCAGCCCCAGCATTTT
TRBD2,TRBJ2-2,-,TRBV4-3,CASSWTSGGTGELFF,TGCGCCAGCAGCTGGACTAGCGGGGGTACCGGGGAGCTGTTTTTT
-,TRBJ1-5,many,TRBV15,CATSIDYQPQHF,TGTGCCACCAGCATCGACTATCAGCCCCAGCATTTT
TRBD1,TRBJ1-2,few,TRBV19,CATTYGTGDNYGYTF,TGTGCCACCACATACGGGACAGGGGATAACTATGGCTACACCTTC
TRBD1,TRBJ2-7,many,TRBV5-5,CASSEPTGGINEQYF,TGTGCCAGCAGCGAACCGACAGGGGGCATCAACGAGCAGTACTTC
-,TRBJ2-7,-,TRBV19,CASSIDIPLYNEQYF,TGTGCCAGTAGTATAGATATACCTCTCTACAATGAGCAGTACTTC
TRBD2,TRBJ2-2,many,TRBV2,CASRGRAWERGNTGELFF,TGTGCCAGCAGGGGGAGGGCCTGGGAGCGGGGGAACACCGGGGAGCTGTTTTTT
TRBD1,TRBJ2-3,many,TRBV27,CASAYRDRGLSDTQYF,TGTGCCAGCGCATACCGGGACAGGGGGCTGTCAGATACGCAGTATTTT
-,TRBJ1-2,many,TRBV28,CASRKPTGRSFGGYTF,TGTGCCAGCAGAAAACCGACAGGTCGCTCCTTCGGGGGCTACACCTTC
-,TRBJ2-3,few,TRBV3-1,CASSQQGITDTQYF,TGTGCCAGCAGCCAACAGGGGATCACAGATACGCAGTATTTT
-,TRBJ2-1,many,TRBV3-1,CASSQILREPNNEQFF,TGTGCCAGCAGCCAAATTCTACGGGAGCCAAACAATGAGCAGTTCTTC
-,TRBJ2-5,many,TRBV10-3,CATGPKETQYF,TGTGCCACAGGACCGAAAGAGACCCAGTACTTC
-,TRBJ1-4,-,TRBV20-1,CSARDRGRSNEKLFF,TGCAGTGCTAGAGATCGGGGCAGGAGTAATGAAAAACTGTTTTTT
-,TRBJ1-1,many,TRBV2,CASSPSTKVKAFF,TGTGCCAGCAGTCCCTCTACCAAGGTAAAAGCTTTCTTT
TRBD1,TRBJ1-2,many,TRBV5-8,CASRRDRGQNYGYTF,TGTGCCAGCAGACGGGACAGGGGCCAAAACTATGGCTACACCTTC
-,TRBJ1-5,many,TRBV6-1,CASSGTNQPQHF,TGTGCCAGCAGTGGGACTAATCAGCCCCAGCATTTT
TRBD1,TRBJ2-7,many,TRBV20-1,CSASRPRDRSYEQYF,TGCAGTGCTAGCCGCCCGAGGGACAGATCATACGAGCAGTACTTC
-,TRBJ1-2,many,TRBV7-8,CASSWRDTSNYGYTF,TGTGCCAGCAGTTGGCGGGACACCTCTAACTATGGCTACACCTTC